This T cell receptor (beta chain) was found in a study of Graves' ophthalmopathy and Graves' hyperthyroidism. Study context: The authors collected peripheral blood at initial diagnosis, before any treatment. General study points: With a specificity of roughly 72% and a sensitivity of about 70%, the model predicted ophthalmopathy progression.

For repertoire sequencing, the TCR beta CDR3 regions were amplified from RNA transcripts. HTBI primers served in a first-round RT-PCR, which a second-round multiplex PCR followed. One entry per CDR3 protein, called by TCRdb with MiXCR from the multiplex PCR reads. Here the sample spans 650,000 to 900,000 distinct CDR3 sequences, 35% to 50% being singletons. Of note for this clonotype: Its antigen is as yet unknown. The junction departs from the called germline gene at one end, perhaps through a read error.

Pregnant or lactating patients and those with other autoimmune diseases or uncontrolled infections were excluded. The starting material, approximately 9.7 ml of fresh peripheral blood, provided the PBMCs. The CDR3 contains 15 residues. Per germline, CDR1 SGHDN and CDR2 FVKESK. The source is an adult man with Graves' ophthalmopathy. This sequence joins TRBV14 and TRBJ1-2, with 7 bases fitting TRBD1. Sample: peripheral blood. The CDR3 nucleotides are TGTGCCCGCAGCCAAGATGGGAGGGGGCGAGATGGCTACACCTTC. Translated: CARSQDGRGRDGYTF.